Below are 18 T cell receptor beta chains sequenced from a single sample in a study of metastatic and nonmetastatic thyroid tumors. Using MiXCR, TCRdb re-called clones from the PCR reads. Of 15,000 to 20,000 clones in the sample, approximately 23% were seen once. No patient received treatment before thyroid surgery. The sample was adjacent normal tissue. These receptors all stem from a female donor with papillary thyroid cancer or a benign thyroid nodule (not recorded which). Some clones in this sample may be carry-over from other donors' samples.

Notes on this clone: This CDR3 fails to terminate in the conserved phenylalanine or tryptophan, so it likely reflects a read error. The genes are TRBV20-1 and TRBJ1-5, with D possibly being TRBD1 (5 bases). This CDR3 is built from 15 residues. The germline V gene has CDR1 DFQATT and CDR2 SNEGSKA (reference sequence). CDR3 in amino acids: CGARDPVGGNQPQHS. DNA for the CDR3: TGCGGTGCTAGAGATCCTGTGGGGGGCAATCAGCCCCAGCATTCT.

This clone is medium-sized in the sample. Other DNA sequences of this sample code for an identical CDR3. This chain uses TRBV28 with TRBJ1-5; D ambiguous. The germline V and J ends were trimmed by 4 bases and 3 bases, with 10 bases remaining between them. The CDR3 is made up of 14 amino acids. The V gene's germline CDR1 is MDHEN and CDR2 SYDVKM. CDR3 nucleotide sequence: TGTGCCAGCAGTTCGCTGGGGTACAATCAGCCCCAGCATTTT. Its protein is CASSSLGYNQPQHF.

At least ten counts were recorded for this clone. V usage is TRBV9 and J usage is TRBJ2-2, with D possibly being TRBD2 (5 bases). Germline V lookup: CDR1 SGDLS, CDR2 YYNGEE. The ends were cut back, 0 bases at V and 6 bases at J, with 9 bases in the middle. CDR3 size: 14 residues. CDR3 DNA sequence: TGTGCCAGCAGCGTAGCTAAGGGAGCCGGGGAGCTGTTTTTT. Translating it yields CASSVAKGAGELFF.

By share, this clone ranks as medium-sized. This chain joins TRBV28 and TRBJ2-1, with unresolved D. Germline values: CDR1 MDHEN, CDR2 SYDVKM. CDR3 length equals 16 residues. V shed 6 bases and J shed 0 bases, with 15 bases lying between them. The CDR3 sequence is CASSLGGSFSYNEQFF. The DNA for the CDR3 is TGTGCCAGCAGCCTGGGTGGTAGTTTCTCCTACAATGAGCAGTTCTTC.

This clone has only a few counts. The J gene is TRBJ2-5, the V gene TRBV3-1, with D tentatively TRBD1 (10 bases). The germline V gene encodes CDR1 LGHDT and CDR2 YNNKEL (reference sequence). There are 22 residues in the CDR3. The V end lost 1 base, the J end lost 7 bases, and 37 bases lay between the germline ends. CDR3 amino acids: CASSQGGWGTGATSGSSGTQYF. The CDR3 nucleotides are TGTGCCAGCAGCCAAGGTGGATGGGGGACAGGGGCGACTAGCGGCTCATCTGGGACCCAGTACTTC.

In this sample, this clone turned up many times. The genes are TRBV7-9 and TRBJ2-5; 8 bases are a match to TRBD1. The junction had 4 bases not matched to a gene; V was cut back by 5 bases and J by 2 bases. The CDR3 is 14 amino acids. The germline V gene has CDR1 SEHNR and CDR2 FQNEAQ (reference sequence). This chain's CDR3 is CASSLRTGQETQYF. In DNA form, the CDR3 reads TGTGCCAGCAGCCTTCGGACAGGGCAAGAGACCCAGTACTTC.

This clone was detected many times. The chain carries TRBV30 and TRBJ2-1, with D unclear. There are 16 residues in the CDR3. The V end was cut by 1 base, the J end by 0 bases, with 13 bases between. Germline-derived CDR1 and CDR2 are GTSNPN and SVGIG (reference sequence). CDR3 in amino acids: CAWSAPGIYSYNEQFF. The CDR3 nucleotides are TGTGCCTGGAGTGCCCCTGGCATTTACTCCTACAATGAGCAGTTCTTC.

The rearrangement links TRBV20-1 to TRBJ1-5; D is unclear. This CDR3 contains 14 residues. Germline V gives CDR1 DFQATT, CDR2 SNEGSKA (reference sequence). V gave up 1 base and J gave up 9 bases, with 16 bases separating them. The CDR3 region is CSARAQTAGVPQHF. CDR3 coding DNA: TGCAGTGCTAGAGCCCAGACGGCTGGAGTGCCCCAGCATTTT.

The chain is built from TRBV9 and TRBJ2-3, with 10 bases aligning to TRBD2. This CDR3 is built from 18 residues. After removal of 3 bases from V and 4 bases from J, the junction contained 14 bases not matched to a gene. In germline, CDR1 is SGDLS, CDR2 YYNGEE. Here the CDR3 reads CASSATSGTAFNADTQYF. For the CDR3, the DNA is TGTGCCAGCAGCGCTACTAGCGGGACGGCCTTCAACGCAGATACGCAGTATTTT.

This clone is categorized as medium-sized (0.01 to 0.1%). The CDR3 is CASSYPGGATDTQYF. CDR3 coding DNA: TGTGCCAGCAGTTACCCGGGAGGGGCGACAGATACGCAGTATTTT. The rearrangement uses TRBV12-3 or TRBV12-4 and TRBJ2-3; TRBD2 agrees at 8 bases. The V gene end was trimmed by 4 bases and the J gene end by 3 bases; junction bases not matched to a gene: 6. The CDR3 spans 15 residues.

This clone was seen a handful of times. CDR3 loop: CASSTLWKVYEQFF. The DNA of the CDR3 is TGTGCCAGTAGTACACTCTGGAAGGTTTATGAGCAGTTCTTC. This sequence joins TRBV19 and TRBJ2-1, with D unresolved. The CDR3 sequence is 14 residues long. Trimming cost V 4 bases and J 8 bases, with 15 bases left between them. Germline values: CDR1 LNHDA, CDR2 SQIVND (reference sequence).

This clone was observed a handful of times. This chain connects TRBV6-2 or TRBV6-3 to TRBJ2-7; D not certain. Per the germline V gene, CDR1 is MNHEY and CDR2 is SVGEGT. Trimming shortened V by 2 bases and J by 7 bases, and 15 bases separated the two germline ends. The CDR3 extends over 14 amino acids. CDR3 bases: TGTGCCAGCAGTTACGATCTCGGACGCTCAGAGCAGTACTTC. Protein product: CASSYDLGRSEQYF.

This clone was seen a few times. The DNA is omitted, as the CDR3 cannot be located on it reliably, and the CDR3 follows TCRdb's listing. V is TRBV6-2 or TRBV6-3 and J is TRBJ1-2; the table's D call of TRBD1 was not tested on the DNA. The CDR3 is 13 residues long, ends included. CDR1 and CDR2 from the germline V gene are MNHEY and SVGEGT. The CDR3 spells CACSYGTAYGCTF.

The rearrangement links TRBV27 to TRBJ2-7, with a possible D match to TRBD2 (6 bases). Between the trimmed V and J ends, which lost 8 bases and 4 bases, there was a span of 12 bases. There are 12 residues in the CDR3. In germline, CDR1 is MNHEY, CDR2 SMNVEV (reference sequence). The CDR3 here is CASGRSTYEQYF. The CDR3, as DNA: TGTGCCAGCGGGAGGAGTACATACGAGCAGTACTTC.

The table lists this clone with many counts. The chain has TRBV25-1 and TRBJ2-5; possibly TRBD1 for D (6 bases). Trimming left V 4 bases short and J 5 bases short, with 20 bases between. The CDR3 runs to 16 residues. Germline CDR1 reads MGHDK; CDR2 reads SYGVNS. For the CDR3, the DNA is TGTGCCAGCAGTGTACATGGGGGCAGGGTGGGGGAGACCCAGTACTTC. Translated, it gives CASSVHGGRVGETQYF.

This rearrangement joins TRBV28 to TRBJ2-3, with a weak D call TRBD2 (6 bases). This CDR3 has 15 amino acids. The germline CDR1 and CDR2 sequences are MDHEN and SYDVKM. V lost 7 bases and J 2 bases, leaving 16 bases between the germline ends. The CDR3 loop is CASTPPRTNTDTQYF. CDR3 bases: TGTGCCAGCACCCCCCCTCGGACTAACACAGATACGCAGTATTTT.

By share, this clone counts as medium-sized. The chain joins TRBV6-1 to TRBJ2-7; TRBD2 matches 7 bases. The germline gives CDR1 MNHNS, CDR2 SASEGT. With 6 bases clipped from V and 3 bases from J, the junction kept 5 bases outside the gene matches. The CDR3 sequence is 13 residues long. The DNA for the CDR3 is TGTGCCAGCAGCCAGGGACTAAACTACGAGCAGTACTTC. Protein: CASSQGLNYEQYF.

Ten or more counts support this clone. The rearrangement links TRBV5-1 to TRBJ2-2; TRBD1 is a possible D gene (5 bases). This CDR3 spans 14 amino acids. The V gene's germline CDR1 is SGHRS and CDR2 YFSETQ. Trimming removed 1 base from V and 5 bases from J, with 9 bases in between. The CDR3 DNA reads as TGCGCCAGCAGCTTGAGGGGTCCGACCGGGGAGCTGTTTTTT. It codes for CASSLRGPTGELFF.